This T cell receptor (beta chain) stems from a study of blood T cells in healthy people across ages. CDR1 and CDR2 (germline): SNHLY, FYNNEI. Trimming pared 6 bases from V and 9 bases from J, leaving 17 bases between. There are 13 residues in the CDR3. Then a second PCR, running roughly 7 to 11 cycles, was carried out with a sample-barcoded 5' primer and a J-beta primer mix. Each CDR3 protein is one row after TCRdb ran MiXCR on the 5' RACE reads. The sample carries roughly 1.5 million distinct CDR3 sequences, 35% to 45% recorded once. As to this clonotype: Its antigen is unknown.

Findings of the study overall: Higher naive T cell percentage went strongly together with higher TCR beta diversity. TCR beta diversity, measured per million T cells, fell in a roughly linear way with age. Estimated diversity, derived from one million T cells, was regarded as an underestimate.

The chain is built from TRBV2 and TRBJ1-2; TRBD1 might be the D (5 bases). This receptor was identified in a woman under 30 in good health. Sequenced material: blood. For the CDR3, the DNA is TGTGCCAGCAGCTTCACACGAGGGGAGAGCTACACCTTC. Protein product: CASSFTRGESYTF.